This TCR beta chain is from a study of shared clonotypes between healthy human individuals (dated by TCRdb to about 2020). For the wider study: The cohort comprised two women and a few men aged 18 to 49 years. To estimate repertoire size and how much clonotypes are shared between individuals, the study performed deep sequencing of blood TCR repertoires from roughly five healthy adults. For each donor, CD4 naive and CD4 memory were each run on three plates, CD8 naive on two plates, and CD8 memory on one plate. To increase sequencing depth and limit assay-specific biases, TCR repertoire library preparation and sequencing were carried out by different laboratories using diverse techniques. Each donor's leukapheresis produced roughly between roughly 0.9 and 8.9 billion PBMCs.

The CDR3 runs 15 residues from the cysteine to the phenylalanine. Solely the CDR3 DNA is kept, with 45 bases framed from the first base. The germline V gene sets CDR1 to SGDLS and CDR2 to YYNGEE. V lost 3 bases and J lost 7 bases, and the count of bases not matched to a germline gene is 7. Comment on this clone: Its recognized antigen is unknown. There are no base qualities to consult, and no much larger clone falls within one base.

Summary of the overall study and its limitations: Compared with non-shared clonotypes, clonotypes shared by all four sorted-subset donors had higher generation probabilities. The small number of donors limited the genetic and exposure-history diversity represented. Based on pairwise subsampling, the degree of clonotype sharing among donors was expected to be affected by sequencing depth. Rarefaction of sorted-subset datasets indicated incomplete sequencing despite the large sequencing depth. Naive subsets generally had larger estimated clonotype richness than memory subsets did. Sampling was restricted to blood, and TCR repertoires in tissues likely differ from the TCR repertoires found in blood. When a few donors were compared, the shared fraction of clonotypes was approximately 5% for naive CD4, about 4% for naive CD8, 2% to 2.5% for memory CD4, and roughly 0.4% for memory CD8.

For the CD8 naive samples, CD45RO-negative cells were positively selected for CCR7, yielding a CD45RA+CCR7+ population from which TemRA cells were excluded. Healthy HIV-negative adults with no recently reported acute infections or vaccinations were included as donors. Every donor was a Caucasian adult living in Nashville, Tennessee, USA. After blood collection by leukapheresis, PBMCs were isolated using Ficoll-Histopaque density gradient centrifugation and then cryopreserved in the vapor phase of liquid nitrogen. Purity and quantity of every magnetically sorted T cell population were checked by analytical flow cytometry. Genomic DNA was isolated from every sorted fraction and measured by UV absorbance on a Nanodrop 2000c. Using the deep immunoSEQ assay, TCR CDR3 regions were amplified from genomic DNA by multiplex PCR. Genomic DNA extracted from each cell subset was distributed evenly over all wells of several immunoSEQ 96-well plates, and each plate served as one replicate. Each replicate PCR for sorted subsets received about 180 ng genomic DNA, equal to tens of thousands of T cell genomes. The purified libraries were quantified using a Qubit 3.0 fluorometer, sized with a Bioanalyzer 2100, and then quantified again using the KAPA Library Quantification kit. A separate single-read 150-cycle Illumina NextSeq 550 flow cell was used to sequence each immunoSEQ 96-well plate. Regarding the original processing steps: Because the immunoSEQ output held only junctional sequences and lacked quality scores, the filtering could not match the filtering applied to full-length reads. To assign V/J genes and CDR3, sequences were annotated against IMGT germline references using PyIR, a Python wrapper for IgBLAST v1.9. Reads with weak V/J assignments (E-value above 1e-6), missing CDR3, stop codons, out-of-frame junctions, or ambiguous translated residues were removed. V3J clonotypes were defined as sequences sharing an identical inferred V gene, J gene, and CDR3 amino acid sequence. Percentage overlap between repertoires was computed as shared unique clonotypes divided by the size of the smaller repertoire. RTK rarefaction, the Chao1 estimator, and Recon v2.1 estimates of unobserved clonotypes were used to assess repertoire richness. For all TCRbeta clonotypes obtained by the gDNA method from a few donors, generation probabilities were computed with OLGA. TCRdb took this table from immuneACCESS and kept in-frame rearrangements with V and J called. Such tables lack part of the clones; where checked against another copy, unresolved V genes explain under half of the gap, and the rest is unexplained. V and J calls and clone size follow that table, whereas D and trimming were derived from the DNA. This sample gives around 1.9 million clones in total; just under 95% of them show up just once. The ten largest clonotypes hold about 1.7% of the sample.

The receptor's source is a man aged 18 to 29 in good health. Some clones in this sample may be carry-over from other donors' samples. What was sequenced was naive CD8+ T cells from PBMCs. This specimen's cell subset or site label, interpreted: CD45RA+CCR7+. This receptor chain uses TRBV9 and TRBJ2-1; 10 central bases correspond to TRBD2. The encoded CDR3 is CASSGSGRGLNEQFF. In nucleotide form, the sequence is TGTGCCAGCAGCGGAAGCGGGAGGGGCCTAAATGAGCAGTTCTTC.